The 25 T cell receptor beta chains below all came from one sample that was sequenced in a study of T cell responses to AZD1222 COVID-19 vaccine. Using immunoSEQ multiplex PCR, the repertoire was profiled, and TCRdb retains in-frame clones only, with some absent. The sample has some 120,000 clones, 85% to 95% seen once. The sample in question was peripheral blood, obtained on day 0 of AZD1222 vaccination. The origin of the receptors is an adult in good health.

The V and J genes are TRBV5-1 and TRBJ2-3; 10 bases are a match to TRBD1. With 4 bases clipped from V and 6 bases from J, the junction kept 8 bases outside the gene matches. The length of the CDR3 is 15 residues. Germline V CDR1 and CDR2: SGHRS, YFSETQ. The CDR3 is CASSPSPGQGDTQYF. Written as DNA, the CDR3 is TGCGCCAGCAGCCCCTCTCCGGGACAGGGGGATACGCAGTATTTT.

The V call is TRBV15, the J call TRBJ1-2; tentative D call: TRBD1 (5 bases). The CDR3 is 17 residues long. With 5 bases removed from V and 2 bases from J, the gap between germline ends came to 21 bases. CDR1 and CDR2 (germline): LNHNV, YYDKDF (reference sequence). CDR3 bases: TGTGCCACCAGCCAACTAGACGGGGGGAAGAGGAACTATGGCTACACCTTC. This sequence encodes CATSQLDGGKRNYGYTF.

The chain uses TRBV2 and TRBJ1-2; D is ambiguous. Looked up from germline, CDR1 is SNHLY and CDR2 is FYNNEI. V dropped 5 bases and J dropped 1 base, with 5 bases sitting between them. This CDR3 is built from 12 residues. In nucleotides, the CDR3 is TGTGCCAGCAGTCGTATTAACTATGGCTACACCTTC. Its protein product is CASSRINYGYTF.

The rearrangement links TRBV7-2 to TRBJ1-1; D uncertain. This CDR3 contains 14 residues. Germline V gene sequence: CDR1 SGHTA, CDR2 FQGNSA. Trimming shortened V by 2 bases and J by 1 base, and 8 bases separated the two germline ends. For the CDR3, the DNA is TGTGCCAGCAGCTTATCGAACAGGAACACTGAAGCTTTCTTT. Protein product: CASSLSNRNTEAFF.

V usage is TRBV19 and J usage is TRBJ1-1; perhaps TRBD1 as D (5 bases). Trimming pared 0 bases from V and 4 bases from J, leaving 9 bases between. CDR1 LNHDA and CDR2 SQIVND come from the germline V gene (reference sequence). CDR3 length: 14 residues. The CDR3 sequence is CASSIDRGTTEAFF. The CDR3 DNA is TGTGCCAGTAGTATAGATCGGGGGACCACTGAAGCTTTCTTT.

The CDR3 DNA sequence: TGCGCCAGCAGCTTGGACGGGGGGTCATCGTACGAGCAGTACTTC. Amino acids: CASSLDGGSSYEQYF. The chain recombines TRBV5-1 with TRBJ2-7, with 7 bases matching TRBD2. The V gene end was trimmed by 0 bases and the J gene end by 4 bases; junction bases not matched to a gene: 7. The V gene's germline CDR1 is SGHRS and CDR2 YFSETQ. This CDR3 region has 15 residues.

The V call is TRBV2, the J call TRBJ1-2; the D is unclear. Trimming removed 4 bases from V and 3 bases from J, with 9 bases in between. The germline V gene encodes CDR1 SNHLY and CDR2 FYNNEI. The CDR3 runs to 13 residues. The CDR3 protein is CASSAGKDYGYTF. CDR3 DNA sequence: TGTGCCAGCAGTGCCGGGAAGGACTATGGCTACACCTTC.

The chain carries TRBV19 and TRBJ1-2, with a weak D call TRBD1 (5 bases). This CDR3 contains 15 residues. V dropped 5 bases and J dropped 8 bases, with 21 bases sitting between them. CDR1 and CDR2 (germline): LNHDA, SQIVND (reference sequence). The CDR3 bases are TGTGCCAGTAGTTACATCTGGGCGGGCCAGGGAGGCTACACCTTC. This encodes CASSYIWAGQGGYTF. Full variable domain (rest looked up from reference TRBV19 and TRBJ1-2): DGGITQSPKYLFRKEGQNVTLSCEQNLNHDAMYWYRQDPGQGLRLIYYSQIVNDFQKGDIAEGYSVSREKKESFPLTVTSAQKNPTAFYLCASSYIWAGQGGYTFGSGTRLTVV.

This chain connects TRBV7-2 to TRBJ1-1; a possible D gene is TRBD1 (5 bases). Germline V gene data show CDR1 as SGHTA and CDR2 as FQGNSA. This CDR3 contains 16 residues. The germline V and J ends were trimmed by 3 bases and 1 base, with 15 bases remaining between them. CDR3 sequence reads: CASSLLGGDGNTEAFF. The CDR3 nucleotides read TGTGCCAGCAGCTTGCTTGGCGGGGACGGGAACACTGAAGCTTTCTTT.

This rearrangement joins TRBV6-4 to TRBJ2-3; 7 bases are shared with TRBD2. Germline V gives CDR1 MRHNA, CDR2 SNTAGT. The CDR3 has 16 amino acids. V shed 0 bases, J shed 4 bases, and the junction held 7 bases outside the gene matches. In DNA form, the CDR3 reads TGTGCCAGCAGTGACTCTCCTAGCGGAGGGGCAGATACGCAGTATTTT. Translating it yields CASSDSPSGGADTQYF.

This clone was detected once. This chain's CDR3 is CASRIGEGEKLFF. CDR3 nucleotides: TGTGCCAGCAGAATTGGGGAGGGTGAAAAACTGTTTTTT. The V and J genes are TRBV2 and TRBJ1-4, with D hard to call. This CDR3 is built from 13 residues. CDR1 SNHLY and CDR2 FYNNEI come from the germline V gene. The V gene lost 6 bases and the J gene lost 7 bases, with 12 bases spanning the gap. The full variable domain, completed using reference TRBV2 and TRBJ1-4, is EPEVTQTPSHQVTQMGQEVILRCVPISNHLYFYWYRQILGQKVEFLVSFYNNEISEKSEIFDDQFSVERPDGSNFTLKIRSTKLEDSAMYFCASRIGEGEKLFFGSGTQLSVL.

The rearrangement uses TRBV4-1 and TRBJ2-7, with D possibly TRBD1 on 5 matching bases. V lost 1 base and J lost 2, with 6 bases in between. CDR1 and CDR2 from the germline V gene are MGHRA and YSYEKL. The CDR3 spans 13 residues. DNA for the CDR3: TGCGCCAGCAGCCAAGTGGGGCCCTACGAGCAGTACTTC. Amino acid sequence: CASSQVGPYEQYF.

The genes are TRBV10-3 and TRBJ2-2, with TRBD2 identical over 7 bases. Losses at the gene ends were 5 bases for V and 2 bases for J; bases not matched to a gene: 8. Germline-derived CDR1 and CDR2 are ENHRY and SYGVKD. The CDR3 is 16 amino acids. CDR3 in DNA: TGTGCCATCAGTTTGTGGTCTAGCGGTAACACCGGGGAGCTGTTTTTT. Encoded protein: CAISLWSSGNTGELFF.

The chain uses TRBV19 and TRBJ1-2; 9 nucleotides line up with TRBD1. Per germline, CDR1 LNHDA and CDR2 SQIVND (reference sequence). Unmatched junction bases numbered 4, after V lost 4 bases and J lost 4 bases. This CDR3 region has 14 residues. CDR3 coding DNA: TGTGCCAGTAGTACGGGGACAGGGCCCTATGGCTACACCTTC. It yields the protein CASSTGTGPYGYTF.

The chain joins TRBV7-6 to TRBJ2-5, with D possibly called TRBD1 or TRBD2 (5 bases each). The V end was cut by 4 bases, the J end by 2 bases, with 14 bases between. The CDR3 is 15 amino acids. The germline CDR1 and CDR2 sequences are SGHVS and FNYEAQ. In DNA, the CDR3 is TGTGCCAGCAGCTCCCCACGGGGCGGACAAGAGACCCAGTACTTC. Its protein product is CASSSPRGGQETQYF. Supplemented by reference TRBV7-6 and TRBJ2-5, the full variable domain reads GAGVSQSPRYKVTKRGQDVALRCDPISGHVSLYWYRQALGQGPEFLTYFNYEAQQDKSGLPNDRFSAERPEGSISTLTIQRTEQRDSAMYRCASSSPRGGQETQYFGPGTRLLVL.

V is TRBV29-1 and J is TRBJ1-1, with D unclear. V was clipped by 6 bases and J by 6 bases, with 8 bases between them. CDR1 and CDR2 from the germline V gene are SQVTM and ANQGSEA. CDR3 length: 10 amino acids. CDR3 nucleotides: TGCAGCGTATCGGTCGCTGAAGCTTTCTTT. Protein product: CSVSVAEAFF.

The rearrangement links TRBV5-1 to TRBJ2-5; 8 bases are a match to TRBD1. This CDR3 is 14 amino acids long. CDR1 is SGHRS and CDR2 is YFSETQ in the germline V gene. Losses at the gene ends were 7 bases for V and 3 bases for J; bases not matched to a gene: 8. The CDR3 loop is CASSHQGAEETQYF. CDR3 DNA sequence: TGCGCCAGCTCCCACCAGGGGGCAGAAGAGACCCAGTACTTC.

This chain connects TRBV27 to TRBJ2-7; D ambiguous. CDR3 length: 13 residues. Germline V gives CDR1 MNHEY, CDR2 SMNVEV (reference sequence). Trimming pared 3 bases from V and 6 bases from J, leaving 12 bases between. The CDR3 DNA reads TGTGCCAGCAGTTTCCGAGGCCCGGCCGAGCAGTACTTC. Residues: CASSFRGPAEQYF.

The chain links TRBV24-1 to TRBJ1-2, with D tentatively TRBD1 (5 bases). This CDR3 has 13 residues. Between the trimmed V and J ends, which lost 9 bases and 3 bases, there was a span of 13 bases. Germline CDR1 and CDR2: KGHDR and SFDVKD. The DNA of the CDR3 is TGTGCCACCGAGGGCAGGGAAGACTATGGCTACACCTTC. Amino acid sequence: CATEGREDYGYTF.

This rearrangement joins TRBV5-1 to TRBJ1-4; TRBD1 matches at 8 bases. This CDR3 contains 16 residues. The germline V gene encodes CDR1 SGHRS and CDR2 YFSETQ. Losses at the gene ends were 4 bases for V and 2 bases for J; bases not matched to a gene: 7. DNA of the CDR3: TGCGCCAGCAGCACCGACAGGGGCGGTACTAATGAAAAACTGTTTTTT. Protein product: CASSTDRGGTNEKLFF.

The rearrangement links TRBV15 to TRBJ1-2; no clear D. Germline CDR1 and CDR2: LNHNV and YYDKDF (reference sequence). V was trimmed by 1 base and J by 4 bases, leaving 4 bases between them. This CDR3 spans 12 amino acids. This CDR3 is CATSRVGYGYTF. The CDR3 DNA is TGTGCCACCAGCAGAGTGGGCTATGGCTACACCTTC. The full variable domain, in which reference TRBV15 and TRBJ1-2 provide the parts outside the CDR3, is DAMVIQNPRYQVTQFGKPVTLSCSQTLNHNVMYWYQQKSSQAPKLLFHYYDKDFNNEADTPDNFQSRRPNTSFCFLDIRSPGLGDTAMYLCATSRVGYGYTFGSGTRLTVV.

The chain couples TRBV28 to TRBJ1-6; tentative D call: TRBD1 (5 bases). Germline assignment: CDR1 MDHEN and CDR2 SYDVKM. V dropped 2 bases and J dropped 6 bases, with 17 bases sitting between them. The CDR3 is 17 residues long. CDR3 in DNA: TGTGCCAGCAGTTTACCCTTCTCAGGGTATGGTAATTCACCCCTCCACTTT. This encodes CASSLPFSGYGNSPLHF. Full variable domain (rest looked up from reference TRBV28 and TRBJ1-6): DVKVTQSSRYLVKRTGEKVFLECVQDMDHENMFWYRQDPGLGLRLIYFSYDVKMKEKGDIPEGYSVSREKKERFSLILESASTNQTSMYLCASSLPFSGYGNSPLHFGNGTRLTVT.

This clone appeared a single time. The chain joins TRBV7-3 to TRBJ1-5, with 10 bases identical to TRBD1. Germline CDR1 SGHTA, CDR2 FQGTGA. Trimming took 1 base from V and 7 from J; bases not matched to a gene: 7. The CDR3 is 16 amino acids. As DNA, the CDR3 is TGTGCCAGCAGCTTAAGGGACAGGGGTATGGAGCAGCCCCAGCATTTT. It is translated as CASSLRDRGMEQPQHF.

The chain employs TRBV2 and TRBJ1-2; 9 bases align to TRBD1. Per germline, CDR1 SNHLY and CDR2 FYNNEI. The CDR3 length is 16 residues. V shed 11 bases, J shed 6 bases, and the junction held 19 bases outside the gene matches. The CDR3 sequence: CALSPPQTGGRDGYTF. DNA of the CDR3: TGTGCCCTCAGCCCTCCCCAGACAGGGGGAAGAGATGGCTACACCTTC.

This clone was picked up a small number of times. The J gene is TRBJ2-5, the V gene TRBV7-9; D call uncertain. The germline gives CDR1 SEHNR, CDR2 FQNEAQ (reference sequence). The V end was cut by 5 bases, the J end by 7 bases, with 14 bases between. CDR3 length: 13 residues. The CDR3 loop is CASSRDGLGTQYF. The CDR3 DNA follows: TGTGCCAGCAGCCGAGACGGCCTAGGGACCCAGTACTTC.